The rows below give T cell receptor beta chains drawn from one sample of a study of human T cells and chemical hapten exposure. TCRdb ran MiXCR on the RACE reads and lists one entry per CDR3 protein. Of some 250,000 distinct CDR3 sequences in the sample, roughly 7.7% are singletons; the top ten hold 0.9% to 1.5%. The input for sequencing was whole blood, taken in connection with sensitization to the hapten diphenylcyclopropenone (DPC). All receptors derive from a man younger than 35 with alopecia areata. Some clones in this sample may be carry-over from other donors' samples. The CDR3 runs from the conserved cysteine through the conserved F or W. The order of the fields is J gene, V gene, D gene, clone size, CDR3 DNA, CDR3 protein. D genes are given only for firm matches. Clone size, where shown, is once, few, many, or a class for clones that have expanded.

j_call: TRBJ2-1; v_call: TRBV12-3/TRBV12-4; d_call: TRBD2; clone_size: NA; cdr3_nt: TGTGCCAGCCTGCTGGCGGGGGGGCTCCTCTACAATGAGCAGTTCTTC; cdr3_aa: CASLLAGGLLYNEQFF
j_call: TRBJ1-5; v_call: TRBV4-3; d_call: NA; clone_size: many; cdr3_nt: TGCGCCAGCAGCCAAGATCTAGGTCCCAATCAGCCCCAGCATTTT; cdr3_aa: CASSQDLGPNQPQHF
j_call: TRBJ2-1; v_call: TRBV7-9; d_call: NA; clone_size: many; cdr3_nt: TGTGCCAGCAGCTCCTCTTATGAGCAGTTCTTC; cdr3_aa: CASSSSYEQFF
j_call: TRBJ2-2; v_call: TRBV29-1; d_call: TRBD1; clone_size: many; cdr3_nt: TGCAGCGTTGTTCCCGGACAGGGGGCAAACACCGGGGAGCTGTTTTTT; cdr3_aa: CSVVPGQGANTGELFF
j_call: TRBJ2-5; v_call: TRBV24-1; d_call: NA; clone_size: few; cdr3_nt: TGTGCCACCTCTGGAAGATTGGGACAAGAGACCCAGTACTTC; cdr3_aa: CATSGRLGQETQYF
j_call: TRBJ2-7; v_call: TRBV3-1; d_call: NA; clone_size: NA; cdr3_nt: TGTGCCAGCAGCCAAGATCTTTATCCGGGGGCCGATTCCATTCCCTACGAGCAGTACTTC; cdr3_aa: CASSQDLYPGADSIPYEQYF
j_call: TRBJ2-1; v_call: TRBV5-1; d_call: TRBD2; clone_size: many; cdr3_nt: TGCGCCAGCAGCTTGGGTCTAGCGGGTAATGAGCAGTTCTTC; cdr3_aa: CASSLGLAGNEQFF
j_call: TRBJ1-4; v_call: TRBV7-9; d_call: NA; clone_size: few; cdr3_nt: TGTGCCAGCAGCCCGAGACAGTCTAATGAAAAACTGTTTTTT; cdr3_aa: CASSPRQSNEKLFF
j_call: TRBJ2-3; v_call: TRBV11-3; d_call: TRBD2; clone_size: NA; cdr3_nt: TGTGCCAGCAGCGCTAGGTCAGCGGGGGCGTACACAGATACGCAGTATTTT; cdr3_aa: CASSARSAGAYTDTQYF
j_call: TRBJ2-3; v_call: TRBV4-3; d_call: NA; clone_size: few; cdr3_nt: TGCGCCAGCAGCCAAGGACGACTCGACACAGATACGCAGTATTTT; cdr3_aa: CASSQGRLDTDTQYF
j_call: TRBJ2-3; v_call: TRBV5-1; d_call: NA; clone_size: few; cdr3_nt: TGCGCCAGCAGCTTGGAGGACCTAAGCACAGATACGCAGTATTTT; cdr3_aa: CASSLEDLSTDTQYF
j_call: TRBJ2-1; v_call: TRBV5-1; d_call: NA; clone_size: few; cdr3_nt: TGCGCCAGCAGCGGGGCGGGGGCCACCTACAATGAGCAGTTCTTC; cdr3_aa: CASSGAGATYNEQFF
j_call: TRBJ1-2; v_call: TRBV10-3; d_call: TRBD1; clone_size: NA; cdr3_nt: TGTGCCATCAGACCGGACAGGGCAACAAGCTATGGCTACACCTTC; cdr3_aa: CAIRPDRATSYGYTF
j_call: TRBJ1-1; v_call: TRBV12-3/TRBV12-4; d_call: NA; clone_size: few; cdr3_nt: TGTGCCAGCAGTTTTGGCTGGGGGAACACTGAAGCTTTCTTT; cdr3_aa: CASSFGWGNTEAFF
j_call: TRBJ1-2; v_call: TRBV28; d_call: NA; clone_size: few; cdr3_nt: TGTGCCAGCAGGACAGAGGCGGGGTATGGCTACACCTTC; cdr3_aa: CASRTEAGYGYTF
j_call: TRBJ1-2; v_call: TRBV6-5; d_call: NA; clone_size: NA; cdr3_nt: TGTGCCAGCAGTTACGGTGGGCAGCCTAATGGCTACACCTTC; cdr3_aa: CASSYGGQPNGYTF
j_call: TRBJ2-2; v_call: TRBV14; d_call: NA; clone_size: NA; cdr3_nt: TGTGCCAGCAGCCAAGTGCACAGGAACACCGGGGAGCTGTTTTTT; cdr3_aa: CASSQVHRNTGELFF
j_call: TRBJ2-4; v_call: TRBV20-1; d_call: NA; clone_size: few; cdr3_nt: TGCAGTGCTAGAGAGGAGACTCCTCTCAACATTCAGTACTTC; cdr3_aa: CSAREETPLNIQYF
j_call: TRBJ1-5; v_call: TRBV7-6; d_call: TRBD1; clone_size: few; cdr3_nt: TGTGCCAGCAGCTCCGGGACAGGGGGCGAGCCCCAGCATTTT; cdr3_aa: CASSSGTGGEPQHF
j_call: TRBJ1-1; v_call: TRBV9; d_call: NA; clone_size: NA; cdr3_nt: TGTGCCAGCAGCGTCGGACAAATGAACACTGAAGCTTTCTTT; cdr3_aa: CASSVGQMNTEAFF
j_call: TRBJ2-1; v_call: TRBV6-1; d_call: TRBD1; clone_size: NA; cdr3_nt: TGTGCCAGCAGTGACCAGGGACAGGGTTCCTACAATGAGCAGTTCTTC; cdr3_aa: CASSDQGQGSYNEQFF
j_call: TRBJ2-7; v_call: TRBV6-2/TRBV6-3; d_call: NA; clone_size: NA; cdr3_nt: TGTGCCAGCACGTTTCACAAAGCCTACGAGCAGTACTTC; cdr3_aa: CASTFHKAYEQYF
j_call: TRBJ2-1; v_call: TRBV7-9; d_call: NA; clone_size: few; cdr3_nt: TGTGCCAGCAGCCCGAGGACCGCATATGAGCAGTTCTTC; cdr3_aa: CASSPRTAYEQFF
j_call: TRBJ1-2; v_call: TRBV10-3; d_call: TRBD1; clone_size: few; cdr3_nt: TGTGCCACCCACCTAGGAGGACAGGAAGAAAACTATGGCTACACCTTC; cdr3_aa: CATHLGGQEENYGYTF
j_call: TRBJ2-7; v_call: TRBV10-3; d_call: TRBD1; clone_size: few; cdr3_nt: TGTGCCATCAGCGACTGGGACAGCCCCTACGAGCAGTACTTC; cdr3_aa: CAISDWDSPYEQYF
j_call: TRBJ1-2; v_call: TRBV4-3; d_call: NA; clone_size: few; cdr3_nt: TGCGCCAGCAGCCAAGAAGTGGGAAGGGCCTGGAACACCTTC; cdr3_aa: CASSQEVGRAWNTF
j_call: TRBJ2-7; v_call: TRBV5-1; d_call: TRBD2; clone_size: many; cdr3_nt: TGCGCCAGCAGCGACACTAGCGGGGGAGTCTACGAGCAGTACTTC; cdr3_aa: CASSDTSGGVYEQYF
j_call: TRBJ1-5; v_call: TRBV24-1; d_call: TRBD1; clone_size: many; cdr3_nt: TGTGCCACCAGTGATTTGGGACAGGGGAGGAATCTAAGCAATCAGCCCCAGCATTTT; cdr3_aa: CATSDLGQGRNLSNQPQHF
j_call: TRBJ2-1; v_call: TRBV14; d_call: NA; clone_size: few; cdr3_nt: TGTGCCAGCAGCCAAGTGTTCAGTGCCTACCTTTTCAATGAGCAGTTCTTC; cdr3_aa: CASSQVFSAYLFNEQFF
j_call: TRBJ1-2; v_call: TRBV7-2; d_call: TRBD1; clone_size: NA; cdr3_nt: TGTGCCAGCAGTCTAAGGGGGACAGGGTTGGGCGGCTACACCTTC; cdr3_aa: CASSLRGTGLGGYTF
j_call: TRBJ1-1; v_call: TRBV20-1; d_call: NA; clone_size: NA; cdr3_nt: TGCAGTGCTCAAGCCCCCGGGGCGAACACTGAAGCTTTCTTT; cdr3_aa: CSAQAPGANTEAFF
j_call: TRBJ1-5; v_call: TRBV6-7; d_call: NA; clone_size: few; cdr3_nt: TGTGCCAGCGAGGGGCCTCGGGGCAATCAGCCCCAGCATTTT; cdr3_aa: CASEGPRGNQPQHF
j_call: TRBJ2-7; v_call: TRBV29-1; d_call: NA; clone_size: NA; cdr3_nt: TGCAGCGTTGAAGGTATCGGGACGTACGAGCAGTACTTC; cdr3_aa: CSVEGIGTYEQYF
j_call: TRBJ2-7; v_call: TRBV10-3; d_call: NA; clone_size: NA; cdr3_nt: TGTGCCATCAGTGAGCCAGCCCTCTACGAGCAGTACTTC; cdr3_aa: CAISEPALYEQYF
j_call: TRBJ1-1; v_call: TRBV6-1; d_call: NA; clone_size: few; cdr3_nt: TGTGCCAGCAGTGAAGAAGGTATCCCCCTGAGAGGGGAAGCTTTCTTT; cdr3_aa: CASSEEGIPLRGEAFF
j_call: TRBJ1-1; v_call: TRBV10-3; d_call: TRBD1; clone_size: few; cdr3_nt: TGTGCCATCAGGGGACAGGGTCGCACTGAAGCTTTCTTT; cdr3_aa: CAIRGQGRTEAFF